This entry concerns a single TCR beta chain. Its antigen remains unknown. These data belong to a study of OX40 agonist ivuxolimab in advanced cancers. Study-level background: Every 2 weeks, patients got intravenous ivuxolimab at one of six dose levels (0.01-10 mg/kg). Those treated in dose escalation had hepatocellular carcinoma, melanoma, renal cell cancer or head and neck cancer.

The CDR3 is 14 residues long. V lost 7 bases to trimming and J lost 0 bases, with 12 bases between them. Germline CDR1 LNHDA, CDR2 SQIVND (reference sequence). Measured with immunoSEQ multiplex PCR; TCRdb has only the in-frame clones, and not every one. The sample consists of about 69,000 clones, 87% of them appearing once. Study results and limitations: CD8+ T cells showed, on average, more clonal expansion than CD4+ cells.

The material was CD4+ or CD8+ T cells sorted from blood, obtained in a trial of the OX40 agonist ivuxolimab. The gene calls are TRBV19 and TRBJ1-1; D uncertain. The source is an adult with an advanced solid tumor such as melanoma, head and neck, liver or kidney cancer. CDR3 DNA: TGTGCCAGTACTATCGGGAGCATGAACACTGAAGCTTTCTTT. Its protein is CASTIGSMNTEAFF. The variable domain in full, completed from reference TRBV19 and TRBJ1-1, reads DGGITQSPKYLFRKEGQNVTLSCEQNLNHDAMYWYRQDPGQGLRLIYYSQIVNDFQKGDIAEGYSVSREKKESFPLTVTSAQKNPTAFYLCASTIGSMNTEAFFGQGTRLTVV.